This T cell receptor (beta chain) was identified during a study of T cells in Graves' hyperthyroidism and ophthalmopathy. Study summary: Blood from the periphery was taken at initial diagnosis, before any treatment. Study-level results: Most clonotypes expanded in thyroid above 0.001 were likewise present in blood. The model made its ophthalmopathy prediction, and onset followed a median around 6.5 months later.

Germline V gene sequence: CDR1 SGHRS, CDR2 YFSETQ. Trimming removed 6 bases from V and 6 bases from J, with 14 bases in between. This CDR3 region has 13 residues. Patients affected by ophthalmopathy presented a Clinical Activity Score of at least 3, a NOSPECS grade of at least 4, and disease duration below 3 months. The source material, RNA transcripts, was used to amplify TCR beta CDR3 regions. The primer set for the first-round RT-PCR of the TCR CDR3 was HTBI. TCRdb re-called the multiplex PCR reads through MiXCR, storing one row per CDR3 protein. The data hold hundreds of thousands of distinct CDR3 sequences, with less than 20% observed a single time. This clonotype was recorded at least ten times. What it binds is unknown.

This chain uses TRBV5-1 with TRBJ2-3, with D perhaps matching TRBD1 (6 bases). The sample comprised blood. The TCR comes from a man in his fifties with Graves' ophthalmopathy. CDR3: CASNLQGWDTQYF. The DNA of the CDR3 is TGCGCCAGCAACCTACAGGGCTGGGATACGCAGTATTTT.